A selection of T cell receptor beta chains follows, all from one sample in a study of control samples from healthy donors and cancer patients. Profiling relied on immunoSEQ multiplex PCR, and the TCRdb table lists in-frame clones only, not all of them. In the table there are about 180,000 clones, over 85% of which are singletons. Sequencing was done on a sample of blood. These receptors were obtained from a man aged 25-40 years in good health. Both conserved end residues are part of each CDR3. Each record gives: CDR3 protein, CDR3 DNA, V gene, clone size, J gene, CDR3 length, D gene. D genes are given only for firm matches. Not all rows give a size; the values are once, few, many and, for expanded clones, a class.

CASSTQGLAEAFF	TGTGCCAGCAGCACGCAGGGGTTGGCTGAAGCTTTCTTT	TRBV14	NA	TRBJ1-1	13	NA
CASSARQGAGEKLFF	TGTGCCAGCAGTGCCCGACAGGGGGCGGGTGAAAAACTGTTTTTT	TRBV27	NA	TRBJ1-4	15	TRBD1
CASSQVRNNEQFF	TGCGCCAGCAGCCAAGTCCGGAACAATGAGCAGTTCTTC	TRBV4-1	NA	TRBJ2-1	13	NA
CACGQINYGYTF	TGTGCCTGCGGACAGATTAACTATGGCTACACCTTC	TRBV30	NA	TRBJ1-2	12	NA
CAWSAIDRVTQPQHF	TGTGCCTGGAGTGCCATTGACAGGGTGACTCAGCCCCAGCATTTT	TRBV30	NA	TRBJ1-5	15	TRBD1
CASSPRESEQVFYGYTF	TGTGCCAGCTCACCACGCGAGTCCGAACAGGTCTTCTATGGCTACACCTTC	TRBV18	NA	TRBJ1-2	17	NA
CASSARQTRVYQPQHF	TGTGCCAGCAGTGCCCGGCAGACGAGGGTGTATCAGCCCCAGCATTTT	TRBV6-1	NA	TRBJ1-5	16	NA
CASSSGLAGVGYEQYF	TGTGCCAGCAGTTCGGGTCTAGCGGGAGTTGGCTACGAGCAGTACTTC	TRBV27	NA	TRBJ2-7	16	TRBD2
CASSFQGTEAFF	TGTGCCAGTAGTTTCCAGGGGACTGAAGCTTTCTTT	TRBV19	NA	TRBJ1-1	12	NA
CASRRAGGYGYTF	TGTGCCAGCAGACGGGCGGGGGGCTATGGCTACACCTTC	TRBV12-3/TRBV12-4	NA	TRBJ1-2	13	NA
CASSLAEGQAGGYTF	TGTGCCAGCAGCTTAGCGGAGGGACAGGCAGGGGGCTACACCTTC	TRBV7-9	once	TRBJ1-2	15	TRBD1
CASSLAGIQETQYF	TGTGCCAGCAGCTTAGCTGGGATACAAGAGACCCAGTACTTC	TRBV7-2	NA	TRBJ2-5	14	NA
CASSLAWNTEAFF	TGTGCCAGCAGCTTAGCCTGGAACACTGAAGCTTTCTTT	TRBV7-3	NA	TRBJ1-1	13	NA
CASMGGEQFF	TGTGCCAGCATGGGTGGCGAGCAGTTCTTC	TRBV12-3/TRBV12-4	NA	TRBJ2-1	10	NA
CAILAFGAYGYTF	TGTGCCATACTTGCGTTTGGGGCATATGGCTACACCTTC	TRBV6-5	NA	TRBJ1-2	13	NA
CASSETGGPSNTGELFF	TGTGCCAGCAGTGAAACAGGGGGCCCTTCGAACACCGGGGAGCTGTTTTTT	TRBV25-1	once	TRBJ2-2	17	TRBD1
CASSSGTGGFQPQHF	TGTGCCAGCAGTTCCGGGACAGGGGGCTTTCAGCCCCAGCATTTT	TRBV28	once	TRBJ1-5	15	TRBD1
CASSSTLTTTEGYTF	TGCGCCAGCAGCTCGACCCTCACTACTACGGAGGGCTACACCTTC	TRBV5-1	NA	TRBJ1-2	15	NA
CASSQGGARMSPLHF	TGTGCCAGCAGCCAAGGGGGGGCTCGGATGTCACCCCTCCACTTT	TRBV6-2/TRBV6-3	few	TRBJ1-6	15	NA
CASSLHGNQPQHF	TGTGCCAGCAGCTTGCACGGTAATCAGCCCCAGCATTTT	TRBV5-4	NA	TRBJ1-5	13	NA
CASSSSGSPAYNEQFF	TGCGCCAGCAGTTCGTCCGGGAGTCCGGCCTACAATGAGCAGTTCTTC	TRBV5-1	NA	TRBJ2-1	16	NA
CASSRTGLWTDTQYF	TGCGCCAGCAGCCGGACAGGGTTATGGACAGATACGCAGTATTTT	TRBV4-3	once	TRBJ2-3	15	TRBD1
CASSIGLQETQYF	TGTGCCAGCAGTATAGGACTACAAGAGACCCAGTACTTC	TRBV27	NA	TRBJ2-5	13	NA
CASSLTGTVITGELFF	TGTGCCAGCAGCCTAACCGGGACAGTGATAACCGGGGAGCTGTTTTTT	TRBV7-9	NA	TRBJ2-2	16	TRBD1
CASTFGHWDEQFF	TGTGCCAGCACCTTCGGTCACTGGGATGAGCAGTTCTTC	TRBV14	NA	TRBJ2-1	13	NA
CASSPPGLAYEQYF	TGTGCCAGCAGTCCGCCGGGACTAGCTTACGAGCAGTACTTC	TRBV27	NA	TRBJ2-7	14	TRBD2
CASTGEHNTEAFF	TGCGCCAGCACGGGGGAGCACAACACTGAAGCTTTCTTT	TRBV5-1	NA	TRBJ1-1	13	NA
CAWSLYGPRGNQPQHF	TGTGCCTGGAGTCTTTATGGCCCTCGAGGCAATCAGCCCCAGCATTTT	TRBV30	NA	TRBJ1-5	16	NA
CASSLVGGRGNQPQHF	TGTGCCAGCAGCTTAGTCGGGGGGCGTGGCAATCAGCCCCAGCATTTT	TRBV7-8	NA	TRBJ1-5	16	NA
CASKRGGRQYGYTF	TGTGCCAGTAAGAGGGGGGGGAGACAGTATGGCTACACCTTC	TRBV19	NA	TRBJ1-2	14	NA
CASSLHPGEKLFF	TGTGCCAGCAGCCTCCACCCTGGGGAAAAACTGTTTTTT	TRBV7-9	NA	TRBJ1-4	13	NA
CASSLSSIPYEQYF	TGTGCCAGCAGTTTATCCTCTATCCCCTACGAGCAGTACTTC	TRBV27	NA	TRBJ2-7	14	NA
CASNKAGGTYNEQFF	TGTGCCAGCAACAAAGCGGGAGGGACCTACAATGAGCAGTTCTTC	TRBV2	NA	TRBJ2-1	15	TRBD2
CASSYRLGNTGELFF	TGTGCCAGCAGTTACCGCCTAGGGAACACCGGGGAGCTGTTTTTT	TRBV6-2/TRBV6-3	once	TRBJ2-2	15	NA
CASSPNGINYGYTF	TGTGCCAGCAGCCCCAACGGGATAAACTATGGCTACACCTTC	TRBV27	NA	TRBJ1-2	14	NA
CASTDLTGGRSPLHF	TGTGCCAGCACCGACTTGACAGGGGGCCGATCACCCCTCCACTTT	TRBV2	NA	TRBJ1-6	15	TRBD1
CATSRGGGSSYNEQFF	TGTGCCACCAGCAGAGGGGGAGGGAGCTCCTACAATGAGCAGTTCTTC	TRBV15	NA	TRBJ2-1	16	TRBD2
CASTGDVPLYNEQFF	TGTGCCAGCACAGGGGACGTTCCCCTCTACAATGAGCAGTTCTTC	TRBV11-2	NA	TRBJ2-1	15	NA
CAIRGDGAPHF	TGTGCCATCAGGGGGGACGGGGCCCCCCACTTT	TRBV10-3	few	TRBJ1-6	11	NA
CASSRAPEQFF	TGTGCCAGCAGCCGCGCCCCCGAGCAGTTCTTC	TRBV6-5	NA	TRBJ2-1	11	NA
CASSEPRYEQYF	TGTGCCAGCAGTGAACCGCGTTACGAGCAGTACTTC	TRBV6-1	NA	TRBJ2-7	12	NA
CASSQLFGLAKNEQYF	TGCGCCAGCAGCCAACTTTTCGGGCTAGCCAAAAACGAGCAGTACTTC	TRBV4-1	few	TRBJ2-7	16	NA
CASTREGYEQYF	TGTGCCAGCACTCGGGAGGGCTACGAGCAGTACTTC	TRBV27	few	TRBJ2-7	12	TRBD2
CASSIVGSLGYTF	TGTGCCAGTAGTATAGTCGGCAGCCTCGGCTACACCTTC	TRBV19	few	TRBJ1-2	13	NA
CASSPTSEVGEQYF	TGCGCCAGCAGCCCTACTAGCGAGGTAGGCGAGCAGTACTTC	TRBV5-1	NA	TRBJ2-7	14	TRBD2
CASSEGLGQETQYF	TGTGCCAGCAGTGAAGGACTGGGCCAAGAGACCCAGTACTTC	TRBV6-1	NA	TRBJ2-5	14	NA
CASSMNHPPTKLFF	TGTGCCAGTAGTATGAATCATCCTCCGACAAAACTGTTTTTT	TRBV19	NA	TRBJ1-4	14	NA
CASRPGFSNQPQHF	TGCGCCAGCAGACCGGGCTTTAGCAATCAGCCCCAGCATTTT	TRBV5-1	NA	TRBJ1-5	14	NA
CASSIAGAANTEAFF	TGTGCCAGTAGTATAGCGGGGGCCGCGAACACTGAAGCTTTCTTT	TRBV19	few	TRBJ1-1	15	NA
CASSQGDRVHNSPLHF	TGTGCCAGCAGCCAAGGCGACCGGGTCCATAATTCACCCCTCCACTTT	TRBV3-1/TRBV3-2	NA	TRBJ1-6	16	NA
CASSLNGQGAYGYTF	TGTGCCAGCAGTTTAAACGGACAGGGGGCCTATGGCTACACCTTC	TRBV28	once	TRBJ1-2	15	TRBD1
CASSFGRTLKAPYNEQFF	TGTGCCAGTAGTTTTGGACGGACCCTCAAGGCTCCCTACAATGAGCAGTTCTTC	TRBV19	NA	TRBJ2-1	18	NA
CASSIVAGTGELFF	TGTGCCAGTAGTATAGTGGCAGGGACCGGGGAGCTGTTTTTT	TRBV19	few	TRBJ2-2	14	NA
CASSFGTGGSNYGYTF	TGTGCCAGCAGCTTCGGGACAGGGGGCTCTAACTATGGCTACACCTTC	TRBV5-6	NA	TRBJ1-2	16	TRBD1
CASSRGLAVLYEQYF	TGTGCCAGCAGCAGAGGACTAGCGGTTCTCTACGAGCAGTACTTC	TRBV21-1	NA	TRBJ2-7	15	NA
CASSHGGSEQFF	TGTGCCAGCTCCCATGGGGGCAGTGAGCAGTTCTTC	TRBV27	NA	TRBJ2-1	12	NA
CASSLAVASWDNEQFF	TGTGCCAGCAGCTTGGCCGTGGCTAGCTGGGACAATGAGCAGTTCTTC	TRBV5-4	NA	TRBJ2-1	16	NA